This entry concerns a single TCR beta chain. The sample comes from a study of blood T cell repertoires in COVID-19. Study context: The United States, Italy and Spain provided the acute and convalescent COVID-19 samples. PBMCs, B-cell-depleted T cells, or T cells were the source of the cDNA or gDNA that made up the material.

The method was immunoSEQ multiplex PCR; TCRdb's version includes in-frame clones alone and lacks a portion of them. The profile shows under 250,000 clones, 80% to 95% of them singletons. The germline V gene has CDR1 SQVTM and CDR2 ANQGSEA. Trimming removed 7 bases from V and 7 bases from J; junction bases left unmatched: 7. This CDR3 region has 12 residues. This receptor was identified in a man aged 60-69 years with COVID-19, enrolled during active disease. Material: peripheral blood. The chain is built from TRBV29-1 and TRBJ1-1, with 9 bases matching TRBD1. CDR3 sequence reads: CSGGTGTGEAFF. The CDR3 nucleotides read TGCAGCGGGGGGACAGGGACGGGTGAAGCTTTCTTT.